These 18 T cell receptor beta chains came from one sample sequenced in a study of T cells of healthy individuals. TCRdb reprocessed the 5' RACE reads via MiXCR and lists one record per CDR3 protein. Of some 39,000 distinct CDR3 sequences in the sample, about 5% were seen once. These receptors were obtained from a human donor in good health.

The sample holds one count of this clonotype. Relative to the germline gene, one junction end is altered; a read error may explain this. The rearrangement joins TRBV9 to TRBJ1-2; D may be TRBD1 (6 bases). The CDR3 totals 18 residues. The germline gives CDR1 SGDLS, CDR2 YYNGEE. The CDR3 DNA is TGTGCCAGCAGCTCCCGAAGTGATTCAGGGGTAGGCTACTATGGCTACAACTTC. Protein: CASSSRSDSGVGYYGYNF.

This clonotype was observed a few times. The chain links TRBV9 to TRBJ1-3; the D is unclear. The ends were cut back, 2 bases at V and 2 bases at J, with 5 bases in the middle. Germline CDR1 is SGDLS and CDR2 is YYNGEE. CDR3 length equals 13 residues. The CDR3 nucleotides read TGTGCCAGCAGCGTCTCGACTGGAAACACCATATATTTT. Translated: CASSVSTGNTIYF. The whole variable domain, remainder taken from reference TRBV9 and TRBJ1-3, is DSGVTQTPKHLITATGQRVTLRCSPRSGDLSVYWYQQSLDQGLQFLIQYYNGEERAKGNILERFSAQQFPDLHSELNLSSLELGDSALYFCASSVSTGNTIYFGEGSWLTVV.

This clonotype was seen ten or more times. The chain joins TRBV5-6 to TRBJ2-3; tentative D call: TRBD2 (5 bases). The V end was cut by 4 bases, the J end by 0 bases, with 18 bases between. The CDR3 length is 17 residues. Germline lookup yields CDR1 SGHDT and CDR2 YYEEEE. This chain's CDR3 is CASSRAIVLGSTDTQYF. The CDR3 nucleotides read TGTGCCAGCAGCCGGGCAATAGTACTAGGGAGCACAGATACGCAGTATTTT. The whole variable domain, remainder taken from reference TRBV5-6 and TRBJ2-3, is DAGVTQSPTHLIKTRGQQVTLRCSPKSGHDTVSWYQQALGQGPQFIFQYYEEEERQRGNFPDRFSGHQFPNYSSELNVNALLLGDSALYLCASSRAIVLGSTDTQYFGPGTRLTVL.

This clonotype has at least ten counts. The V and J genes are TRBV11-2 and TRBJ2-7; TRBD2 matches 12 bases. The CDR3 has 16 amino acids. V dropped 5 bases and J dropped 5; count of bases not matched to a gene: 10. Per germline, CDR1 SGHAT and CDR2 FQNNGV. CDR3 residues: CASSHRLAGVPHEQYF. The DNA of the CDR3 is TGTGCCAGCAGCCACAGACTAGCGGGAGTCCCCCACGAGCAGTACTTC.

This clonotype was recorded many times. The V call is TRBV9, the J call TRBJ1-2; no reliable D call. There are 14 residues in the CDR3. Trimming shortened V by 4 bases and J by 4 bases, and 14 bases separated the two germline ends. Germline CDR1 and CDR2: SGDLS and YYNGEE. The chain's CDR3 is CASSLLSQSYGYTF. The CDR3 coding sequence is TGTGCCAGCAGCCTCCTCTCGCAGAGCTATGGCTACACCTTC.

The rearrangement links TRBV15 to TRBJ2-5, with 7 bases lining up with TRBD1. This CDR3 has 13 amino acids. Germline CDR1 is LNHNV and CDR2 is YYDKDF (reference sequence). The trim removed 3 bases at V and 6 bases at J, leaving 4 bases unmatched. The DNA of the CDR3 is TGTGCCACCAGCAGGCGGACAGGACAGACCCAGTACTTC. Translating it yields CATSRRTGQTQYF.

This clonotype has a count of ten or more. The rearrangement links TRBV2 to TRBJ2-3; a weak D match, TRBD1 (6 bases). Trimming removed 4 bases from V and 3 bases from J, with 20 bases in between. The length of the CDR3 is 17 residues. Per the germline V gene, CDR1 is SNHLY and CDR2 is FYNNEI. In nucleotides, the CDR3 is TGTGCCAGCAGTGTGGGCCAATCGTGGACAGCTACAGATACGCAGTATTTT. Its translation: CASSVGQSWTATDTQYF.

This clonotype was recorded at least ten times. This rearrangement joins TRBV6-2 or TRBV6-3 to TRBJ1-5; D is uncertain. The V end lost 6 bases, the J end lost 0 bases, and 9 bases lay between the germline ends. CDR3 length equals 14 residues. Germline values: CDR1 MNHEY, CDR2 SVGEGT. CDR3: CASSKADSNQPQHF. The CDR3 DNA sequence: TGTGCCAGCAGCAAGGCGGATAGCAATCAGCCCCAGCATTTT.

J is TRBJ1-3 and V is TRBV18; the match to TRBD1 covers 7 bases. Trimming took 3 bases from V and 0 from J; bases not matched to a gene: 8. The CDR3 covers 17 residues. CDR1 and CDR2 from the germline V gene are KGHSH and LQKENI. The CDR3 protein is CASSPRPGQPSGNTIYF. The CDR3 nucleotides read TGTGCCAGCTCACCCCGCCCGGGACAGCCCTCTGGAAACACCATATATTTT.

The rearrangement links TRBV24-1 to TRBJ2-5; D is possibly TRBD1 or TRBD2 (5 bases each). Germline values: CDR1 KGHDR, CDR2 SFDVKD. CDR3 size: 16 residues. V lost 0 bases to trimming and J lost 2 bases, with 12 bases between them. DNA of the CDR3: TGTGCCACCAGTGATTTGTCCGGGACGGGACAAGAGACCCAGTACTTC. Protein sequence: CATSDLSGTGQETQYF.

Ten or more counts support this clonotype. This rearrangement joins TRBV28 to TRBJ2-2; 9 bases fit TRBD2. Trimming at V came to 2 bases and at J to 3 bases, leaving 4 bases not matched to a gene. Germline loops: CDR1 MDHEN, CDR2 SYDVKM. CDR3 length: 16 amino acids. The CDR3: CASSLNVAGDTGELFF. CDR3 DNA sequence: TGTGCCAGCAGTTTAAATGTAGCGGGGGACACCGGGGAGCTGTTTTTT.

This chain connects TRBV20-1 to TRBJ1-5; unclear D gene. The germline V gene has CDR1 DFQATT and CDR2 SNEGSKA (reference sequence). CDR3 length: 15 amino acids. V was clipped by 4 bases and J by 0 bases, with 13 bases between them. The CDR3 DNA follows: TGCAGTGCTACCCGTCTAGGCCCTAGCAATCAGCCCCAGCATTTT. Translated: CSATRLGPSNQPQHF.

CDR3 sequence (DNA): TGCAGCGTTGATCCTAGCGGGAGGGCCAGTGAGCAGTTCTTC. Translation gives CSVDPSGRASEQFF. The chain combines TRBV29-1 with TRBJ2-1; the match to TRBD2 covers 12 bases. V was clipped by 3 bases and J by 9 bases; unmatched bases: 6. The germline V gene encodes CDR1 SQVTM and CDR2 ANQGSEA. The CDR3 length is 14 residues.

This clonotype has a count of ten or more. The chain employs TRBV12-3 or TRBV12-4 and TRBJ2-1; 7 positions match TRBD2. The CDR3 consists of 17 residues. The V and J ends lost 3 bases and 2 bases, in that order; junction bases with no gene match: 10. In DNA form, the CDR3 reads TGTGCCAGCAGTTTGAATAGCGGGTGGGGCCCCTACAATGAGCAGTTCTTC. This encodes CASSLNSGWGPYNEQFF.

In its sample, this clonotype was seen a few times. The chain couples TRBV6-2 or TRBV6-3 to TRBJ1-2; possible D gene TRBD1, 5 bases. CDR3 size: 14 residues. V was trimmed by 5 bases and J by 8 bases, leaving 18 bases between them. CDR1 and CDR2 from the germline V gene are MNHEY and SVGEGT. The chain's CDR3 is CASSQRRGLSGYTF. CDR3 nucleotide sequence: TGTGCCAGCAGTCAACGCCGGGGCTTGAGCGGCTACACCTTC.

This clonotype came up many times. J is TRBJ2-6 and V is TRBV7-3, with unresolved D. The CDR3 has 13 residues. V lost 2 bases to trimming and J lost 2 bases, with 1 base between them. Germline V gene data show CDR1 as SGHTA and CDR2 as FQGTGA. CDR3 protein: CASSLAGANVLTF. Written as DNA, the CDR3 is TGTGCCAGCAGCTTAGCTGGGGCCAACGTCCTGACTTTC.

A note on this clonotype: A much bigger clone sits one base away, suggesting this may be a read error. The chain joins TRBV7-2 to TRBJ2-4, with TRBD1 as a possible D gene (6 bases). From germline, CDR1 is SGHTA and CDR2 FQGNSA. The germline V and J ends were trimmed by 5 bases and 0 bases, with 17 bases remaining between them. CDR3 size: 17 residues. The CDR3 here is CASSLFRGSPAKNIQYF. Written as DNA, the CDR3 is TGTGCCAGCAGCCTTTTTAGGGGGAGCCCAGCCAAAAACATTCAGTACTTC.

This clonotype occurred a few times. This chain's CDR3 is CASRLMDRASYEQYF. In nucleotides, the CDR3 is TGTGCCAGCAGACTAATGGACAGAGCTTCCTACGAGCAGTACTTC. The chain recombines TRBV7-2 with TRBJ2-7, with D perhaps TRBD1 (6 bases). V was shortened by 6 bases and J by 1 base, with 16 bases between the two germline ends. This CDR3 has 15 residues. CDR1 and CDR2 from the germline V gene are SGHTA and FQGNSA.